This entry concerns a single T cell receptor beta chain. Assay: immunoSEQ multiplex PCR; the TCRdb copy retains only in-frame clones and omits some. The table records 390,000 or so clones, approximately 92% of them present only once. The ends were cut back, 3 bases at V and 0 bases at J, with 10 bases in the middle. Germline assignment: CDR1 LNHDA and CDR2 SQIVND (reference sequence). This CDR3 spans 15 amino acids. This entry comes from a study of control samples from healthy donors and cancer patients. This rearrangement joins TRBV19 to TRBJ2-3; either TRBD1 or TRBD2 may fit D (5 bases each). This clonotype was obtained from a man aged 35 to 55 with head and neck cancer. The sequenced material came from PBMCs. As DNA, the CDR3 is TGTGCCAGTAGTATCGGGACGTCTAGCACAGATACGCAGTATTTT. It translates to CASSIGTSSTDTQYF.